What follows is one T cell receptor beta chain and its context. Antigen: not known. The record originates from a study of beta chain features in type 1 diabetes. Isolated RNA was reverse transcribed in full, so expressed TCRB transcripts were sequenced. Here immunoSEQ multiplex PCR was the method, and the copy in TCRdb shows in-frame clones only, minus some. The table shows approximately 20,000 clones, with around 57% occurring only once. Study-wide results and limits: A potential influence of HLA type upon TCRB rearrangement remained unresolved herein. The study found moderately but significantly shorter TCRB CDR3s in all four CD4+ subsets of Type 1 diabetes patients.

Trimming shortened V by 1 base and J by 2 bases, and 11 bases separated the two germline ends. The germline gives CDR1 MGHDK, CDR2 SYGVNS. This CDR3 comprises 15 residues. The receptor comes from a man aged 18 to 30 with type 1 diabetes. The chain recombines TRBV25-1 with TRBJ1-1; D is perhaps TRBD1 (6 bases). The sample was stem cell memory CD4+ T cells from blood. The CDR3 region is CASSESGTSNTEAFF. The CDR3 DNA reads TGTGCCAGCAGTGAATCCGGGACATCTAACACTGAAGCTTTCTTT.